This note documents a single T cell receptor beta chain sequence. The PCR had 60 Vbeta and 13 Jbeta primers. Sequenced by immunoSEQ multiplex PCR; TCRdb stores in-frame clones only, minus some. Among fewer than 150,000 clones listed, approximately 80% were seen once. These data are taken from a study of cytomegalovirus exposure and HLA in healthy donors. Germline V lookup: CDR1 WSHSY, CDR2 SAAADI. V lost 4 bases to trimming and J lost 8 bases, with 20 bases between them. This CDR3 contains 15 residues. The sample comprised PBMCs. The sequence derives from a man in his fifties or sixties in good health and CMV-seropositive. V usage is TRBV10-2 and J usage is TRBJ1-2; no clear D. The CDR3 sequence is CASSVLSSGSKGYTF. The CDR3 DNA is TGCGCCAGCAGTGTCCTCTCATCGGGGTCTAAAGGCTACACCTTC.